These 14 T cell receptor beta chains were sequenced from one sample in a study of T-cell memory formation after mild COVID-19. TCRdb recomputed calls from the 5' RACE reads with MiXCR, one row per CDR3 protein. The data hold about half a million distinct CDR3 sequences, with about 18% observed a single time. What was sequenced was PBMCs or a T cell subset sorted from them (not recorded which). These receptors came from an adult woman who had mild COVID-19 (a few samples of this study predate the infection). Cell type and time point are not known.

The chain joins TRBV7-3 to TRBJ2-1, with TRBD2 as a possible D gene (5 bases). The germline V gene encodes CDR1 SGHTA and CDR2 FQGTGA. The CDR3 covers 14 residues. V was shortened by 5 bases and J by 9 bases, with 17 bases between the two germline ends. CDR3 loop: CASSPEALAGEQFF. CDR3 DNA: TGTGCCAGCAGCCCGGAGGCCCTAGCAGGTGAGCAGTTCTTC.

The chain recombines TRBV6-5 with TRBJ2-3; TRBD1 matches 8 bases. The CDR3 runs to 14 residues. Per germline, CDR1 MNHEY and CDR2 SVGAGI. The junction had 7 bases not matched to a gene; V was cut back by 6 bases and J by 5 bases. CDR3 coding DNA: TGTGCCAGCAGCCGAGGACAGGGTGGAGATACGCAGTATTTT. Translating it yields CASSRGQGGDTQYF.

This clonotype was counted at least ten times. The DNA for the CDR3 is TGTGCCAGCAGCTTAGGGCTCGCTAGCGGGAGTATATACGAGCAGTACTTC. Protein product: CASSLGLASGSIYEQYF. The chain is built from TRBV7-9 and TRBJ2-7, with TRBD2 identical over 10 bases. The CDR3 runs to 17 residues. Germline V lookup: CDR1 SEHNR, CDR2 FQNEAQ (reference sequence). V dropped 1 base and J dropped 4; count of bases not matched to a gene: 10.

This clonotype was seen only a few times. V is TRBV19 and J is TRBJ2-5, with D possibly matching TRBD2 (5 bases). The CDR3 totals 13 residues. Germline CDR1 reads LNHDA; CDR2 reads SQIVND (reference sequence). Trimming cost V 2 bases and J 5 bases, with 9 bases left between them. DNA for the CDR3: TGTGCCAGTAGTATAAGACCGGGGGAGACCCAGTACTTC. As protein: CASSIRPGETQYF.

This clonotype was observed a few times. The chain carries TRBV19 and TRBJ2-1; 11 bases align to TRBD2. V trimming: 7 bases; J trimming: 4 bases; junction bases outside the gene matches: 9. This CDR3 has 16 residues. Germline CDR1 is LNHDA and CDR2 is SQIVND (reference sequence). CDR3 nucleotides: TGTGCCAGTACCCCGGCAGTAGCGGGGGGGTACAATGAGCAGTTCTTC. It translates to CASTPAVAGGYNEQFF.

This clonotype was seen a handful of times. The chain employs TRBV30 and TRBJ2-7; no clear D. The CDR3 has 11 amino acids. V was clipped by 0 bases and J by 6 bases, with 6 bases between them. Germline V gene data show CDR1 as GTSNPN and CDR2 as SVGIG (reference sequence). CDR3 coding DNA: TGTGCCTGGAGTGTATACTTCGAGCAGTACTTC. This translates into CAWSVYFEQYF.

This clonotype appeared a few times. V usage is TRBV15 and J usage is TRBJ2-1, with D possibly matching TRBD1 (5 bases). The CDR3 consists of 15 residues. Trimming removed 1 base at V and 0 bases at J, with 7 bases between. Germline CDR1 reads LNHNV; CDR2 reads YYDKDF (reference sequence). In DNA form, the CDR3 reads TGTGCCACCAGCAGAGGACAGAGCTCCTACAATGAGCAGTTCTTC. This encodes CATSRGQSSYNEQFF.

This clonotype was counted a few times. The V and J genes are TRBV4-1 and TRBJ1-1, with D tentatively TRBD1 (6 bases). The CDR3 is made up of 15 amino acids. CDR1 and CDR2 from the germline V gene are MGHRA and YSYEKL. Trimming took off 4 bases at V and 0 bases at J, with 12 bases between the two ends. CDR3 region: CASSLTTGLNTEAFF. DNA for the CDR3: TGCGCCAGCAGCCTGACGACAGGATTGAACACTGAAGCTTTCTTT.

The chain has TRBV12-3 or TRBV12-4 and TRBJ1-5; no definite D call. The CDR3 contains 14 residues. V was clipped by 5 bases and J by 2 bases, with 10 bases between them. The CDR3, as DNA: TGTGCCAGCAGTCCGTGGAGGGGCAATCAGCCCCAGCATTTT. As protein: CASSPWRGNQPQHF.

The CDR3 DNA sequence: TGTGCCTGTTACCGAGGGGGCTCCTACAATGAGCAGTTCTTC. Its protein is CACYRGGSYNEQFF. This chain joins TRBV30 and TRBJ2-1; TRBD1 is a possible D gene (6 bases). The CDR3 spans 14 residues. Germline values: CDR1 GTSNPN, CDR2 SVGIG (reference sequence). V lost 6 bases and J lost 0, with 12 bases in between.

DNA of the CDR3: TGTGCCAGCAGTCGGCAGGGAGGGCAGCCCCAGCATTTT. This sequence encodes CASSRQGGQPQHF. This chain links TRBV12-3 or TRBV12-4 with TRBJ1-5; tentatively, D is TRBD1 (5 bases). This CDR3 region has 13 residues. Trimming took 5 bases from V and 7 from J, leaving 12 bases between them.

This clonotype was observed a handful of times. The CDR3 reads CASSQDPGTKNEQFF. CDR3 nucleotides: TGCGCCAGCAGCCAAGACCCGGGGACTAAAAATGAGCAGTTCTTC. The chain links TRBV4-3 to TRBJ2-1; 7 bases match TRBD2. CDR3 length: 15 residues. Germline CDR1 LGHNA, CDR2 YSLEER. V lost 0 bases and J lost 7; bases outside the gene matches: 6.

This clonotype was seen a handful of times. The rearrangement uses TRBV4-2 and TRBJ2-2, with TRBD2 matching 8 bases. The V gene's germline CDR1 is LGHNA and CDR2 YNFKEQ. V trimming: 1 base; J trimming: 4 bases; junction bases outside the gene matches: 14. The CDR3 consists of 19 residues. The CDR3 loop is CASSQGGREARLVTGELFF. Here the CDR3 DNA reads TGTGCCAGCAGCCAAGGGGGGCGGGAGGCCAGATTGGTCACCGGGGAGCTGTTTTTT.

The chain joins TRBV24-1 to TRBJ1-2; D not resolved. The CDR3 extends over 12 amino acids. The germline CDR1 and CDR2 sequences are KGHDR and SFDVKD. V was clipped by 5 bases and J by 3 bases, with 6 bases between them. The CDR3 bases are TGTGCCACCAGTGCGGCAGACTATGGCTACACCTTC. Protein product: CATSAADYGYTF.